This TCR beta chain was found in a study of blood T cell repertoires in COVID-19. The repertoire was sequenced with immunoSEQ multiplex PCR; TCRdb's copy has only in-frame clones and lacks some. The sample lists roughly 150,000 clones; under 90% were seen once. This CDR3 contains 17 residues. Germline values: CDR1 SGHKS, CDR2 YYEKEE (reference sequence). Trimming took 2 bases from V and 0 from J; bases not matched to a gene: 8. The V and J genes are TRBV5-5 and TRBJ2-7; 10 positions agree with TRBD1. The sequencing input was PBMCs or T cells enriched from blood (not recorded which). The sequence was collected from a man between 60 and 75 years old who had recovered from COVID-19. The CDR3 sequence is CASSFPGQGWSSYEQYF. CDR3 DNA: TGTGCCAGCAGCTTCCCGGGACAGGGGTGGAGCTCCTACGAGCAGTACTTC.